This T cell receptor beta chain was captured in a study of blood T cell repertoires in COVID-19. Overall study: Sources were T cells, B-cell-depleted T cells, or PBMCs; the material itself was cDNA or gDNA.

V shed 4 bases, J shed 5 bases, and the junction held 7 bases outside the gene matches. This CDR3 spans 14 amino acids. The V gene's germline CDR1 is ENHRY and CDR2 SYGVKD. Original analysis: Reference gene primer amplification in the assay estimated nucleated cell counts. Sequencing used immunoSEQ multiplex PCR; TCRdb keeps in-frame clones, though not all of them. V, J and clone size are taken as reported in that table, and D and trimming were inferred from the DNA itself. The table records around 700,000 clones, approximately 90% of them present only once. The sequence derives from a woman aged 18-30 years with acute or convalescent COVID-19. J is TRBJ1-1 and V is TRBV10-3; 7 bases match TRBD1. The sequenced sample was peripheral blood. The CDR3 region has the DNA TGTGCCATCAGTGGACAGGGAGCGAATACTGAAGCTTTCTTT. The encoded protein is CAISGQGANTEAFF.